The 4 T cell receptor beta chains reported below all come from one sample, sequenced in a study of T cells in Graves' hyperthyroidism and ophthalmopathy (dated by TCRdb to about 2019). The method was multiplex PCR. Sequenced using an Illumina HiSeq 2000. The TCR beta CDR3 regions were amplified from RNA transcripts. The first round of RT-PCR for the TCR CDR3 was performed with the HTBI primer set and the Qiagen OneStep RT-PCR kit. Using fastp at Q25 and MiXCR, TCRdb reprocessed the public reads and kept productive beta chains. Here each entry gathers all rows of one CDR3 protein and keeps the most common genes and DNA. Recorded for this sample are hundreds of thousands of distinct CDR3 sequences; around 15% of them occurred a single time. The top ten clonotypes cover roughly a fifth of the sample. Sequencing was performed on blood. The origin of the receptors is an older woman with Graves' ophthalmopathy.

This clonotype has just a few counts. The J gene is TRBJ2-2, the V gene TRBV6-1; TRBD1 matches 9 bases. V lost 5 bases and J lost 4; bases outside the gene matches: 5. This CDR3 region has 15 residues. Looked up from germline, CDR1 is MNHNS and CDR2 is SASEGT. This chain's CDR3 is CASSTGQGTTGELFF. The CDR3 DNA follows: TGTGCCAGCAGTACGGGACAGGGTACCACCGGGGAGCTGTTTTTT.

This clonotype occurred many times. This chain connects TRBV5-4 to TRBJ1-5; TRBD1 is a possible D gene (5 bases). From germline, CDR1 is SGHNT and CDR2 YYREEE (reference sequence). V was clipped by 0 bases and J by 5 bases, with 12 bases between them. The CDR3 covers 15 residues. The DNA of the CDR3 is TGTGCCAGCAGCTTGGGGGGACGAGGGGATCAGCCCCAGCATTTT. As protein: CASSLGGRGDQPQHF.

This clonotype occurred many times. The J gene is TRBJ2-1, the V gene TRBV28; D may be TRBD2 (7 bases). There are 15 residues in the CDR3. Trimming took 6 bases from V and 1 from J, leaving 13 bases between them. Germline values: CDR1 MDHEN, CDR2 SYDVKM. The DNA of the CDR3 is TGTGCCAGCAGCCCGGGGGGCGTATCCTACAATGAGCAGTTCTTC. This sequence encodes CASSPGGVSYNEQFF.

This clonotype was detected only a few times. The V call is TRBV12-3 or TRBV12-4, the J call TRBJ2-1; 8 bases are shared with TRBD2. The CDR3 is 15 amino acids. V was pared by 5 bases and J by 3 bases, with 6 bases of the junction left unmatched. CDR3 DNA: TGTGCCAGCAGTCCCGGGGGGGGGGTCTACAATGAGCAGTTCTTC. Amino acids: CASSPGGGVYNEQFF.